This T cell receptor beta chain was recorded in a study of identical twins' blood T cells. General study findings and limits: Twins shared more top CDR3 clonotypes than unrelated donors did.

TCRdb reprocessed the 5' RACE reads with MiXCR, giving one entry per CDR3 protein. The sample contains 350,000 to 450,000 distinct CDR3 sequences, about 28% of which appear only once. V trimming: 1 base; J trimming: 6 bases; junction bases outside the gene matches: 6. This CDR3 is 14 amino acids long. CDR1 is SGHAT and CDR2 is FQNNGV in the germline V gene. This clonotype was detected only a few times. Its antigen is unidentified. The receptor's source is a woman between 18 and 50 years old in good health. The chain links TRBV11-2 to TRBJ2-7; TRBD1 matches at 7 bases. The sample consisted of PBMCs. CDR3 sequence reads: CASSLGQGVGEQYF. CDR3 nucleotide sequence: TGTGCCAGCAGCTTAGGACAGGGAGTAGGCGAGCAGTACTTC.